A single TCR beta chain is shown here with its context. Germline V gene lookup returns CDR1 MNHEY and CDR2 SMNVEV (reference sequence). This CDR3 is 14 amino acids long. V lost 7 bases and J 8 bases, leaving 17 bases between the germline ends. This entry belongs to a study of blood T cell repertoires in COVID-19. Measured with immunoSEQ multiplex PCR; TCRdb has only the in-frame clones, and not every one. The sample holds about 330,000 clones, more than 85% seen once. V is TRBV27 and J is TRBJ1-4, with D hard to call. Sequencing was carried out using PBMCs or T cells enriched from blood (not recorded which). The source of this sequence is a woman in her 30s who had recovered from COVID-19. CDR3 protein: CASKQVGEGEKLFF. DNA for the CDR3: TGTGCCAGCAAGCAGGTCGGGGAAGGGGAAAAACTGTTTTTT.